Listed below are T cell receptor beta chains from one sample, sequenced in a study of blood T cell repertoires in COVID-19. Assay: immunoSEQ multiplex PCR; the TCRdb copy retains only in-frame clones and omits some. This table holds 150,000 or so clones, about 85% found once. The sample consisted of peripheral blood. These receptors were collected from a man aged 60 to 75 with COVID-19, enrolled during active disease. The CDR3 runs from the conserved cysteine through the conserved F or W. Each record gives: CDR3 protein, CDR3 DNA, J gene, D gene, clone size, V gene. D genes are given only for firm matches. Clone size appears in some rows only: once, few, many, or a class for an expanded clone.

CASSHLAGGSYEQYF,TGCGCCAGCAGCCACCTAGCGGGAGGTTCCTACGAGCAGTACTTC,TRBJ2-7,TRBD2,.,TRBV4-3
CASSLTGSGNQPQHF,TGCGCCAGCAGCTTGACCGGGTCTGGCAATCAGCCCCAGCATTTT,TRBJ1-5,.,.,TRBV5-1
CASSQGTGRIMNTEAFF,TGTGCCAGCAGCCAAGGGACAGGGAGGATCATGAACACTGAAGCTTTCTTT,TRBJ1-1,TRBD1,.,TRBV3-1/TRBV3-2
CASSGGGRGTYEQYF,TGTGCCAGCAGTGGGGGGGGACGGGGAACCTACGAGCAGTACTTC,TRBJ2-7,TRBD2,.,TRBV28
CASSYIAGPYEQYF,TGTGCCAGCAGTTACATCGCGGGACCCTACGAGCAGTACTTC,TRBJ2-7,.,.,TRBV6-5
CSASRGQVITEAFF,TGCAGTGCTAGTAGGGGACAGGTTATCACTGAAGCTTTCTTT,TRBJ1-1,TRBD1,.,TRBV20-1
CASSSRGSYGYTF,TGTGCCAGCAGTTCGCGGGGGAGCTATGGCTACACCTTC,TRBJ1-2,.,few,TRBV27
CASRSGQGNRDGYTF,TGTGCCAGCAGATCCGGACAGGGCAATAGGGATGGCTACACCTTC,TRBJ1-2,TRBD1,.,TRBV6-1
CASSSTVGYTF,TGTGCCAGCAGTTCTACGGTTGGCTACACCTTC,TRBJ1-2,.,.,TRBV11-2
CASSLDWGEREAFF,TGTGCCAGCAGCTTAGACTGGGGGGAACGTGAAGCTTTCTTT,TRBJ1-1,.,.,TRBV11-2
CASSQDLTPTGNNYGYTF,TGTGCCAGCAGCCAAGATTTAACCCCGACAGGGAATAACTATGGCTACACCTTC,TRBJ1-2,TRBD1,.,TRBV4-2
CASSYGLTESPLHF,TGTGCCAGCAGTTACGGCCTAACGGAGTCACCCCTCCACTTT,TRBJ1-6,.,.,TRBV6-6
CASSFGTTLTDTQYF,TGTGCCAGCAGCTTCGGGACTACCCTCACAGATACGCAGTATTTT,TRBJ2-3,TRBD2,.,TRBV7-9
CASSSAGNTGELFF,TGTGCCAGTAGTAGCGCGGGGAACACCGGGGAGCTGTTTTTT,TRBJ2-2,.,.,TRBV19
CASSYTGFSSGYTF,TGTGCCAGCAGTTACACAGGGTTCAGTAGTGGCTACACCTTC,TRBJ1-2,.,.,TRBV6-5